These T cell receptor beta chains were read from a single sample in a study of blood T cells in healthy people across ages. A single record per CDR3 protein comes from TCRdb applying MiXCR to the 5' RACE reads. The sample records about 730,000 distinct CDR3 sequences, roughly 45% being singletons. The sequenced material came from blood. These receptors were taken from a woman aged 60-75 years in good health. Both conserved end residues are part of each CDR3. Fields, in order: CDR3 length, V gene, J gene, D gene, clone size, CDR3 protein, CDR3 DNA. A D gene is named only where the DNA matches it firmly. The listing skips clone size in some rows; elsewhere it reads once, few, many or a size class.

length: 15; V: TRBV7-9; J: TRBJ1-1; D: TRBD1; size: few; CDR3: CASSLPPGGNTEAFF; DNA: TGTGCCAGCAGCTTACCTCCAGGGGGAAACACTGAAGCTTTCTTT
length: 15; V: TRBV7-8; J: TRBJ2-3; D: TRBD2; size: -; CDR3: CASSLASGGDSTQYF; DNA: TGTGCCAGCAGCTTAGCTAGCGGGGGGGATAGTACGCAGTATTTT
length: 15; V: TRBV2; J: TRBJ1-1; D: TRBD1; size: -; CDR3: CASMGRTGVPTEAFF; DNA: TGTGCCAGCATGGGAAGGACAGGGGTCCCCACTGAAGCTTTCTTT
length: 12; V: TRBV20-1; J: TRBJ1-2; D: -; size: few; CDR3: CSATSQGRGYTF; DNA: TGCAGTGCCACCTCACAGGGACGTGGCTACACCTTC
length: 16; V: TRBV6-2/TRBV6-3; J: TRBJ2-1; D: -; size: -; CDR3: CASRHRSLALNNEQFF; DNA: TGTGCCAGCAGGCATCGGAGTCTAGCACTAAACAATGAGCAGTTCTTC
length: 13; V: TRBV6-2/TRBV6-3; J: TRBJ1-5; D: -; size: -; CDR3: CASSGDVSQPQHF; DNA: TGTGCCAGCAGTGGGGACGTCAGTCAGCCCCAGCATTTT
length: 16; V: TRBV20-1; J: TRBJ2-1; D: TRBD2; size: -; CDR3: CSARASSGRSFDEQFF; DNA: TGCAGTGCTAGAGCTTCTAGCGGGAGATCTTTCGATGAGCAGTTCTTT
length: 13; V: TRBV7-7; J: TRBJ2-2; D: -; size: -; CDR3: CASSFEGSEELFF; DNA: TGTGCCAGCAGCTTTGAAGGGTCCGAGGAGCTGTTTTTT
length: 15; V: TRBV20-1; J: TRBJ1-5; D: TRBD1; size: -; CDR3: CSASFRTGGNQPQHF; DNA: TGCAGTGCTAGTTTCAGGACAGGGGGGAATCAGCCCCAGCATTTT
length: 15; V: TRBV9; J: TRBJ2-7; D: TRBD1; size: -; CDR3: CASSPGGWGPYEQYF; DNA: TGTGCCAGCAGCCCAGGGGGCTGGGGGCCCTACGAGCAGTACTTC
length: 17; V: TRBV7-9; J: TRBJ2-3; D: -; size: -; CDR3: CASSSLRGVPDTDTQYF; DNA: TGTGCCAGCAGCTCACTAAGGGGGGTACCGGACACAGATACGCAGTATTTT
length: 17; V: TRBV2; J: TRBJ1-1; D: TRBD1; size: few; CDR3: CASSLQRPQGKRTEAFF; DNA: TGTGCCAGCAGTCTCCAACGACCACAGGGGAAACGTACTGAAGCTTTCTTT
length: 14; V: TRBV7-9; J: TRBJ2-4; D: -; size: few; CDR3: CASTPFVAKNIQYF; DNA: TGTGCCAGCACCCCTTTTGTAGCCAAAAACATTCAGTACTTC
length: 14; V: TRBV4-2; J: TRBJ2-5; D: -; size: few; CDR3: CASSQDGAKETQYF; DNA: TGTGCCAGCAGCCAAGACGGGGCGAAAGAGACCCAGTACTTC
length: 14; V: TRBV5-1; J: TRBJ2-7; D: -; size: -; CDR3: CASSVVSASREQYF; DNA: TGCGCCAGCAGCGTGGTTTCGGCGTCTCGTGAGCAGTACTTC
length: 13; V: TRBV28; J: TRBJ2-1; D: -; size: -; CDR3: CASSWSGEPRPFF; DNA: TGTGCCAGCAGTTGGTCAGGGGAGCCGCGTCCGTTCTTC
length: 16; V: TRBV4-1; J: TRBJ2-3; D: TRBD1; size: -; CDR3: CASSPGQGDITDTQYF; DNA: TGCGCCAGCAGCCCAGGACAGGGGGATATAACAGATACGCAGTATTTT
length: 19; V: TRBV28; J: TRBJ2-3; D: TRBD2; size: -; CDR3: CASSPTVPLSGSEGDTQYF; DNA: TGTGCCAGCAGTCCAACAGTACCCCTTAGCGGGAGTGAGGGGGATACGCAGTATTTT
length: 13; V: TRBV12-3/TRBV12-4; J: TRBJ2-1; D: -; size: -; CDR3: CASRDTYSDEQFF; DNA: TGTGCCAGCCGGGACACCTACTCGGATGAGCAGTTCTTC
length: 13; V: TRBV20-1; J: TRBJ1-4; D: -; size: -; CDR3: CSAREGSREKLFF; DNA: TGCAGTGCTAGAGAGGGGTCTCGGGAAAAACTGTTTTTT
length: 15; V: TRBV7-8; J: TRBJ1-5; D: -; size: -; CDR3: CASSLGLQNNQPQHF; DNA: TGTGCCAGCAGCTTAGGCTTACAGAATAATCAGCCCCAGCATTTT
length: 16; V: TRBV2; J: TRBJ2-3; D: TRBD2; size: few; CDR3: CASSNLAGATWDTQYF; DNA: TGTGCCAGCAGCAACTTAGCGGGAGCCACCTGGGATACGCAGTATTTT
length: 14; V: TRBV20-1; J: TRBJ2-1; D: -; size: -; CDR3: CSARDTRGDNEQFF; DNA: TGCAGTGCTAGAGATACACGGGGAGACAATGAGCAGTTCTTC
length: 13; V: TRBV18; J: TRBJ2-4; D: -; size: -; CDR3: CASSPRSRNIQYF; DNA: TGTGCCAGCTCACCAAGGTCGAGAAACATTCAGTACTTC